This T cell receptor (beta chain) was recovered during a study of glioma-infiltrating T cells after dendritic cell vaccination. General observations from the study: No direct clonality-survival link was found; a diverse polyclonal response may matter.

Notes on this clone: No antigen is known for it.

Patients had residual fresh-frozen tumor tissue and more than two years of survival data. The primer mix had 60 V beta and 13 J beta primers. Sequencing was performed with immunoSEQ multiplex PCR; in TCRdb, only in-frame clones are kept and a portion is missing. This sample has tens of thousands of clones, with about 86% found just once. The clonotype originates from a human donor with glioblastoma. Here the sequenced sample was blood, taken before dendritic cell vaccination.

This CDR3 is CASSSPGVREQYF. CDR3 nucleotides: TGTGCCAGCAGTTCCCCAGGGGTCCGCGAGCAGTACTTC. The V gene is TRBV6-5, the J gene TRBJ2-7, with D perhaps matching TRBD1 (6 bases). Trimming pared 4 bases from V and 6 bases from J, leaving 13 bases between. This CDR3 contains 13 residues. From germline, CDR1 is MNHEY and CDR2 SVGAGI.